These 17 T cell receptor beta chains were sequenced from one sample in a study of lymphopenia after photon versus proton radiotherapy. Profiled with immunoSEQ multiplex PCR; TCRdb holds only in-frame clones, not every one. The table includes about 30,000 clones, about 87% detected once. Sequenced here: peripheral blood, sampled from a patient treated with proton-based radiotherapy. All receptors come from a woman in her sixties with cholangiocarcinoma. Some clones in this sample may be carry-over from other donors' samples.

V usage is TRBV7-7 and J usage is TRBJ2-5; a possible D gene is TRBD1 (7 bases). Germline CDR1 is SSHAT and CDR2 is FNYEAQ (reference sequence). V lost 5 bases and J lost 4, with 17 bases in between. The CDR3 is made up of 15 amino acids. CDR3 sequence: CASSAQGGLTETQYF. CDR3 DNA: TGTGCCAGCAGCGCCCAGGGGGGACTGACAGAGACCCAGTACTTC. Full variable domain (rest looked up from reference TRBV7-7 and TRBJ2-5): GAGVSQSPRYKVTKRGQDVTLRCDPISSHATLYWYQQALGQGPEFLTYFNYEAQPDKSGLPSDRFSAERPEGSISTLTIQRTEQRDSAMYRCASSAQGGLTETQYFGPGTRLLVL.

The chain recombines TRBV7-9 with TRBJ1-1; D call uncertain. Germline V gene data show CDR1 as SEHNR and CDR2 as FQNEAQ (reference sequence). The CDR3 totals 14 residues. V lost 3 bases and J 7 bases, leaving 15 bases between the germline ends. For the CDR3, the DNA is TGTGCCAGCAGCTTCCTGGACTTTGAAGGTGAAGCTTTCTTT. This translates into CASSFLDFEGEAFF.

This clone has only a few counts. The V gene is TRBV11-2, the J gene TRBJ2-1; TRBD2 matches at 8 bases. This CDR3 has 14 residues. V was pared by 1 base and J by 9 bases, with 5 bases of the junction left unmatched. The V gene's germline CDR1 is SGHAT and CDR2 FQNNGV. Here the CDR3 reads CASSLVLSGGEQFF. For the CDR3, the DNA is TGTGCCAGCAGCTTAGTGCTGAGCGGGGGTGAGCAGTTCTTC.

This sequence joins TRBV7-9 and TRBJ1-1; D remains ambiguous. CDR3 length: 14 amino acids. The V and J ends lost 2 bases and 4 bases respectively, with 11 bases between them. The germline V gene has CDR1 SEHNR and CDR2 FQNEAQ (reference sequence). The CDR3 loop reads CASSLTSKGTEAFF. In DNA form, the CDR3 reads TGTGCCAGCAGCTTAACGTCGAAGGGCACTGAAGCTTTCTTT.

The V gene is TRBV7-8, the J gene TRBJ2-3, with D perhaps assigned TRBD1 or TRBD2 (6 bases each). Germline V gives CDR1 SGHVS, CDR2 FQNEAQ. The CDR3 is 15 residues long. V lost 3 bases, J lost 3 bases, and 13 bases lay in between. The CDR3: CASSFGGPATDTQYF. In DNA form, the CDR3 reads TGTGCCAGCAGCTTTGGGGGGCCGGCGACAGATACGCAGTATTTT. Looking up the rest from reference TRBV7-8 and TRBJ2-3 gives the full variable domain: GAGVSQSPRYKVAKRGQDVALRCDPISGHVSLFWYQQALGQGPEFLTYFQNEAQLDKSGLPSDRFFAERPEGSVSTLKIQRTQQEDSAVYLCASSFGGPATDTQYFGPGTRLTVL.

This clone has just one count. One end of the junction does not line up with germline, which may come from a read error. V usage is TRBV7-6 and J usage is TRBJ1-2, with D possibly TRBD1 on 6 matching bases. The CDR3 loop spans 15 amino acids. CDR1 SGHVS and CDR2 FNYEAQ come from the germline V gene. CDR3 DNA: TGTGCCAGCAGCCCCCGCCGGGACACAAGCTATGACTACACCTTC. This codes for CASSPRRDTSYDYTF.

V is TRBV7-8 and J is TRBJ2-7; D perhaps matches TRBD2 (5 bases). Germline values: CDR1 SGHVS, CDR2 FQNEAQ. V lost 7 bases and J lost 2, with 18 bases in between. The CDR3 is 15 amino acids. DNA for the CDR3: TGTGCCAGCACCCCCACGAGGGTATTTGCCTACGAGCAGTACTTC. Residues: CASTPTRVFAYEQYF.

The chain employs TRBV18 and TRBJ1-1; TRBD1 might be the D (5 bases). Germline CDR1 reads KGHSH; CDR2 reads LQKENI. V lost 3 bases to trimming and J lost 5 bases, with 10 bases between them. The CDR3 spans 13 residues. The CDR3 here is CASSPGEVTEAFF. The CDR3 nucleotides read TGTGCCAGCTCACCGGGGGAGGTAACTGAAGCTTTCTTT.

The chain employs TRBV14 and TRBJ1-3; unclear D gene. This CDR3 comprises 17 residues. V lost 0 bases to trimming and J lost 1 base, with 13 bases between them. Germline loops: CDR1 SGHDN, CDR2 FVKESK. CDR3 protein: CASSQDWGNVSGNTIYF. CDR3 nucleotides: TGTGCCAGCAGCCAAGATTGGGGAAACGTTTCTGGAAACACCATATATTTT. Based on the CDR3 plus reference TRBV14 and TRBJ1-3, the full variable domain is EAGVTQFPSHSVIEKGQTVTLRCDPISGHDNLYWYRRVMGKEIKFLLHFVKESKQDESGMPNNRFLAERTGGTYSTLKVQPAELEDSGVYFCASSQDWGNVSGNTIYFGEGSWLTVV.

The V call is TRBV7-8, the J call TRBJ1-5; D not certain. Germline V gives CDR1 SGHVS, CDR2 FQNEAQ. Trimming left V 5 bases short and J 4 bases short, with 18 bases between. The CDR3 length is 16 residues. The CDR3 loop reads CASSTSAHGVNQPQHF. In DNA form, the CDR3 reads TGTGCCAGCAGCACATCGGCGCATGGGGTTAATCAGCCCCAGCATTTT.

This chain connects TRBV7-9 to TRBJ2-1; D perhaps matches TRBD2 (5 bases). The V gene lost 0 bases and the J gene lost 0 bases, with 9 bases spanning the gap. This CDR3 contains 16 residues. Germline loops: CDR1 SEHNR, CDR2 FQNEAQ (reference sequence). CDR3 amino acids: CASSLAATSSYNEQFF. Here the CDR3 DNA reads TGTGCCAGCAGCTTAGCCGCTACTAGCTCCTACAATGAGCAGTTCTTC.

The V call is TRBV5-4, the J call TRBJ2-5, with D maybe TRBD1 (5 bases). The CDR3 has 15 residues. The ends were cut back, 2 bases at V and 7 bases at J, with 18 bases in the middle. The germline CDR1 and CDR2 sequences are SGHNT and YYREEE (reference sequence). The CDR3 is CASSLTLGADWTQYF. The CDR3, as DNA: TGTGCCAGCAGCTTAACCTTAGGGGCCGACTGGACCCAGTACTTC.

The CDR3 protein is CASLSNHGRDEQYF. CDR3 sequence (DNA): TGTGCCAGCCTCTCTAATCATGGACGCGACGAGCAGTACTTC. This chain links TRBV6-1 with TRBJ2-7; D gene uncertain. V gave up 8 bases and J gave up 5 bases, with 19 bases separating them. This CDR3 is built from 14 residues. CDR1 MNHNS and CDR2 SASEGT come from the germline V gene.

This chain uses TRBV5-1 with TRBJ1-1; 7 nucleotides align to TRBD1. The V gene end was trimmed by 4 bases and the J gene end by 5 bases; junction bases not matched to a gene: 8. Germline V gene data show CDR1 as SGHRS and CDR2 as YFSETQ. This CDR3 spans 14 amino acids. The CDR3 coding sequence is TGCGCCAGCAGCACTTTTGACAGGGCGACTGAAGCTTTCTTT. It is translated as CASSTFDRATEAFF.

The rearrangement links TRBV7-2 to TRBJ2-7; TRBD2 matches at 10 bases. The CDR3 consists of 16 residues. Losses at the gene ends were 5 bases for V and 6 bases for J; bases not matched to a gene: 13. Germline-derived CDR1 and CDR2 are SGHTA and FQGNSA. This CDR3 is CASSPPPASGSSEQYF. The DNA for the CDR3 is TGTGCCAGCAGCCCGCCCCCGGCTAGCGGGAGTTCCGAGCAGTACTTC.

This chain uses TRBV19 with TRBJ1-3, with D maybe TRBD1 (6 bases). The V gene's germline CDR1 is LNHDA and CDR2 SQIVND (reference sequence). V was trimmed by 3 bases and J by 0 bases, leaving 9 bases between them. CDR3 length equals 15 residues. This CDR3 is CASSMGHSSGNTIYF. The CDR3 DNA reads TGTGCCAGTAGTATGGGACATTCCTCTGGAAACACCATATATTTT.

Regarding this clone: The junction departs from germline at one end; a sequencing error may be responsible. This chain joins TRBV7-7 and TRBJ2-1; 7 nucleotides align to TRBD1. Germline V lookup: CDR1 SSHAT, CDR2 FNYEAQ (reference sequence). The CDR3 loop spans 13 amino acids. The CDR3 sequence: CASSFRTGREQFF. Written as DNA, the CDR3 is TGTGCTAGCAGCTTCAGGACAGGACGGGAGCAGTTCTTC.